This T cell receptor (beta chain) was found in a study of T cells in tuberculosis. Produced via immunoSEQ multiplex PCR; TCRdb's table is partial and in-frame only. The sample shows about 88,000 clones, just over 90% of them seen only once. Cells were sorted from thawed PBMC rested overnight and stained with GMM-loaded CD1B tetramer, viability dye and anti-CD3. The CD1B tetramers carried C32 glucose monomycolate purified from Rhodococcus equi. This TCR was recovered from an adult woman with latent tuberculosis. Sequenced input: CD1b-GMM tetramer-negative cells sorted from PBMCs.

The CDR3 DNA reads as TGTGCCAGCAAGGCGAGGACAAACAATGAGCAGTTCTTC. This sequence encodes CASKARTNNEQFF. This chain connects TRBV6-6 to TRBJ2-1; D may be TRBD1 (5 bases). This CDR3 spans 13 amino acids. Germline-derived CDR1 and CDR2 are MNHNY and SVGAGI (reference sequence). V was shortened by 7 bases and J by 5 bases, with 12 bases between the two germline ends.